The 5 T cell receptor beta chains in this list originate from one sample, sequenced in a study of Tregs in tolerant kidney transplant recipients (dated by TCRdb to 2018 to 2020). The library was obtained by the immunoSEQ multiplex PCR assay. The immuneACCESS repertoire file appears here via TCRdb, limited to in-frame rearrangements. These files lack a portion of the clones; in checked studies, under half of the deficit traces to unresolved V genes, and the cause of the others is not known. For this sample there are fewer than 100,000 clones; over 85% appear just once. Together, the top ten hold 0.35% to 0.55% of the sample. The meaning of the sample's time point label: blood sample drawn before combined kidney and bone marrow transplant. Material: CD4+ T cells from blood, obtained before the transplant. The receptors come from a human donor who received a combined kidney and bone marrow transplant.

As concerns this clone: The junction departs from the called germline gene at one end, perhaps through a read error. The sample has other DNA sequences that encode this CDR3 too. The rearrangement joins TRBV29-1 to TRBJ1-6, with 8 bases aligning to TRBD1. The CDR3 sequence is 13 residues long. Germline loops: CDR1 SQVTM, CDR2 ANQGSEA. The CDR3 DNA reads as TGCAGCGTTGGGACAGGGCGGAATTCCCCCCTCCACTTT. Its translation is CSVGTGRNSPLHF. Variable domain in full (rest from reference TRBV29-1 and TRBJ1-6): SAVISQKPSRDICQRGTSLTIQCQVDSQVTMMFWYRQQPGQSLTLIATANQGSEATYESGFVIDKFPISRPNLTFSTLTVSNMSPEDSSIYLCSVGTGRNSPLHFGNGTRLTVT.

In DNA, the CDR3 is TGTGCCAGCAGTTTTTACGGAGAGGGCGAGCAGTACTTC. This translates into CASSFYGEGEQYF. The genes are TRBV27 and TRBJ2-5; possible D gene TRBD2, 5 bases. Near its end, the DNA agrees better with TRBJ2-7, so the J call may be wrong. Germline V lookup: CDR1 MNHEY, CDR2 SMNVEV (reference sequence). There are 13 residues in the CDR3.

The chain employs TRBV5-5 and TRBJ2-7; D might be TRBD2 (5 bases). The CDR3 has 15 amino acids. V gave up 0 bases and J gave up 1 base, with 11 bases separating them. Germline loops: CDR1 SGHKS, CDR2 YYEKEE (reference sequence). The CDR3, as DNA: TGTGCCAGCAGCTTGGGTAGAGGGTGGTCCTACGAGCAGTACTTC. As protein: CASSLGRGWSYEQYF.

About this clone itself: Its ends do not fully match the called genes, so a read error is possible. This chain connects TRBV19 to TRBJ1-5; D not resolved. The CDR3 sequence is 14 residues long. Per germline, CDR1 LNHDA and CDR2 SQIVND (reference sequence). DNA of the CDR3: TGTGCCAGTAGTTTAGAGGGAGAACTAAGGCCCCAGCATTTT. Its translation is CASSLEGELRPQHF.

This chain joins TRBV5-1 and TRBJ2-2, with TRBD2 identical over 10 bases. In germline, CDR1 is SGHRS, CDR2 YFSETQ. The length of the CDR3 is 19 residues. V gave up 0 bases and J gave up 0 bases; unmatched junction bases: 8. CDR3 nucleotide sequence: TGCGCCAGCAGCTTGGTTCCAGCGGGGGGGCCCTCGAACACCGGGGAGCTGTTTTTT. Its protein is CASSLVPAGGPSNTGELFF.